This T cell receptor beta chain was identified in a study of T cell repertoires in cytomegalovirus infection. Study-level information: CMV infection plus the matching HLA type was flagged by public TCR beta signatures.

In TCRdb, the reads were re-called with MiXCR into one record per CDR3 protein. There are about 920,000 distinct CDR3 sequences in the sample; around 32% occur only once, and around 15% lies in the top ten. The study's findings and limits: HLA-C-restricted, CMV-specific TCR beta clonotypes were dominant ex vivo.

A remark on this clonotype: Its antigen is not known. Since a much larger clone is just one base distant, this may be a read error.

The clonotype comes from a human donor in good health (CMV status not recorded). Some clones in this sample may be carry-over from other donors' samples. The input for sequencing was cultured CD8+ T cells from PBMCs, taken from culture after CMV antigen stimulation.

The CDR3 DNA follows: TGTGTCAGCAGCTTATCGTTCCTAGGGTCCGGGGAGCTGTTTTTT. Its protein is CVSSLSFLGSGELFF. This sequence joins TRBV7-3 and TRBJ2-2, with unresolved D. This CDR3 spans 15 amino acids. Germline-derived CDR1 and CDR2 are SGHTA and FQGTGA.